This passage covers 21 T cell receptor beta chains from one sample sequenced in a study of blood T cell repertoires in COVID-19. TCRdb's copy holds only in-frame clones and misses some; the assay was immunoSEQ multiplex PCR. The table lists 100,000 to 130,000 clones, 89% of them singletons. Sequencing was performed on peripheral blood. The receptors derive from a man aged 40-55 years with active or convalescent COVID-19.

V and J are TRBV5-1 and TRBJ2-5; 11 nucleotides line up with TRBD2. The CDR3 runs to 17 residues. CDR1 is SGHRS, CDR2 YFSETQ, per germline. J gave up 1 base and V 0 bases, and 5 bases lay outside the gene matches. CDR3 in amino acids: CASSLAGSGRAQETQYF. The CDR3 DNA follows: TGCGCCAGCAGCTTGGCCGGTAGCGGGAGGGCCCAAGAGACCCAGTACTTC.

The V call is TRBV4-1, the J call TRBJ2-1; D call uncertain. The V gene lost 5 bases and the J gene lost 0 bases, with 14 bases spanning the gap. CDR1 MGHRA and CDR2 YSYEKL come from the germline V gene. This CDR3 comprises 16 residues. CDR3: CASSENPSASYNEQFF. The CDR3, as DNA: TGCGCCAGCAGCGAAAATCCGAGCGCCTCCTACAATGAGCAGTTCTTC.

V and J are TRBV9 and TRBJ2-6, with D perhaps matching TRBD1 (5 bases). CDR3 length: 15 amino acids. Deletions cut 4 bases from V and 4 bases from J, with 12 bases between. Germline loops: CDR1 SGDLS, CDR2 YYNGEE. CDR3 coding DNA: TGTGCCAGCAGCTCTCAGGGAAACGGGGCCAACGTCCTGACTTTC. Its translation: CASSSQGNGANVLTF.

V gene TRBV27 combines with J gene TRBJ2-5; 13 positions match TRBD2. Unmatched junction bases numbered 3, after V lost 4 bases and J lost 4 bases. This CDR3 comprises 15 residues. The germline gives CDR1 MNHEY, CDR2 SMNVEV (reference sequence). In nucleotides, the CDR3 is TGTGCCAGCAGTTCGGGACTAGCGGGATCAGAGACCCAGTACTTC. Translated, it gives CASSSGLAGSETQYF.

V usage is TRBV3-1 (or the pseudogene TRBV3-2) and J usage is TRBJ2-5, with 11 bases lining up with TRBD2. Germline V lookup: CDR1 LGHDT, CDR2 YNNKEL (reference sequence). V lost 0 bases to trimming and J lost 5 bases; unmatched junction nucleotides: 8. The CDR3 consists of 17 residues. The CDR3 loop is CASSQDGLAGGLETQYF. DNA for the CDR3: TGTGCCAGCAGCCAAGATGGGCTAGCGGGAGGTTTGGAGACCCAGTACTTC.

The J gene is TRBJ2-1, the V gene TRBV10-3, with TRBD2 as a possible D gene (6 bases). The germline CDR1 and CDR2 sequences are ENHRY and SYGVKD. The CDR3 has 21 residues. The V end lost 4 bases, the J end lost 0 bases, and 28 bases lay between the germline ends. This chain's CDR3 is CAISGLIRRDSDTSSYNEQFF. The DNA for the CDR3 is TGTGCCATCAGTGGTTTGATTCGGCGGGACTCTGATACCAGCTCCTACAATGAGCAGTTCTTC.

For the CDR3, the DNA is TGTGCCAGCAGCTTGGTGGCTAGCGGGAGGACAGATACGCAGTATTTT. It is translated as CASSLVASGRTDTQYF. The chain is built from TRBV5-8 and TRBJ2-3; 11 bases line up with TRBD2. Germline CDR1 reads SGHTS; CDR2 reads YDEGEE. CDR3 length equals 16 residues. V shed 0 bases and J 3 bases; nucleotides not matched to a gene: 3.

The CDR3 is CASSAPSGSYSYEQYF. CDR3 nucleotides: TGTGCCAGCAGCGCCCCTAGCGGGAGTTACTCCTACGAGCAGTACTTC. The V and J genes are TRBV9 and TRBJ2-7; the match to TRBD2 covers 10 bases. The CDR3 has 16 amino acids. Trimming took 3 bases from V and 0 from J; bases not matched to a gene: 6. Germline V CDR1 and CDR2: SGDLS, YYNGEE. Full variable domain (outside the CDR3, taken from reference TRBV9 and TRBJ2-7): DSGVTQTPKHLITATGQRVTLRCSPRSGDLSVYWYQQSLDQGLQFLIQYYNGEERAKGNILERFSAQQFPDLHSELNLSSLELGDSALYFCASSAPSGSYSYEQYFGPGTRLTVT.

The rearrangement uses TRBV4-2 and TRBJ1-1; D is undetermined. With 8 bases removed from V and 3 bases from J, the gap between germline ends came to 13 bases. This CDR3 region has 13 residues. Germline lookup yields CDR1 LGHNA and CDR2 YNFKEQ. CDR3 DNA sequence: TGTGCCAGCGGGATGAGGGATGACACTGAAGCTTTCTTT. This gives the protein CASGMRDDTEAFF.

The chain combines TRBV28 with TRBJ2-6, with TRBD1 as a possible D gene (6 bases). The CDR3 is 16 amino acids. The germline gives CDR1 MDHEN, CDR2 SYDVKM. V was trimmed by 6 bases and J by 2 bases, leaving 14 bases between them. Written as DNA, the CDR3 is TGTGCCAGCAGACCACAGGGTTCAACTGGGGCCAACGTCCTGACTTTC. Encoded protein: CASRPQGSTGANVLTF.

V gene TRBV12-3 or TRBV12-4 combines with J gene TRBJ2-5, with a weak D call TRBD1 (5 bases). The CDR3 consists of 12 residues. V was shortened by 3 bases and J by 7 bases, with 9 bases between the two germline ends. Here the CDR3 DNA reads TGTGCCAGCAGTTTTGCCAGGGCGACCCAGTACTTC. Residues: CASSFARATQYF.

The chain uses TRBV4-3 and TRBJ1-2; D is unclear. Between the trimmed V and J ends, which lost 0 bases and 8 bases, there was a span of 16 bases. This CDR3 spans 15 amino acids. Germline V CDR1 and CDR2: LGHNA, YSLEER. The CDR3 loop reads CASSQDSRGLEGYTF. For the CDR3, the DNA is TGCGCCAGCAGCCAAGATTCAAGAGGATTAGAAGGCTACACCTTC.

This sequence joins TRBV7-2 and TRBJ1-1, with TRBD1 identical over 9 bases. The germline V gene encodes CDR1 SGHTA and CDR2 FQGNSA. V gave up 0 bases and J gave up 1 base; unmatched junction bases: 3. The CDR3 spans 16 residues. This CDR3 is CASSLAGQGSNTEAFF. The CDR3 DNA follows: TGTGCCAGCAGCTTAGCGGGACAGGGCTCGAACACTGAAGCTTTCTTT.

The chain couples TRBV2 to TRBJ2-5; D is possibly TRBD2 (6 bases). V was pared by 3 bases and J by 7 bases, with 12 bases between. The germline gives CDR1 SNHLY, CDR2 FYNNEI. There are 13 residues in the CDR3. In nucleotides, the CDR3 is TGTGCCAGCAGTGATGAGACGCGGGGGACCCAGTACTTC. The encoded protein is CASSDETRGTQYF. Using reference TRBV2 and TRBJ2-5 for the parts outside the CDR3, the full variable domain is EPEVTQTPSHQVTQMGQEVILRCVPISNHLYFYWYRQILGQKVEFLVSFYNNEISEKSEIFDDQFSVERPDGSNFTLKIRSTKLEDSAMYFCASSDETRGTQYFGPGTRLLVL.

This chain connects TRBV19 to TRBJ1-3, with 7 bases aligning to TRBD1. CDR3 size: 16 residues. CDR1 LNHDA and CDR2 SQIVND come from the germline V gene (reference sequence). The trim removed 5 bases at V and 2 bases at J, leaving 9 bases unmatched. The CDR3 bases are TGTGCCAGTAGTGCCCCCGACAGGGTGCCTGGAAACACCATATATTTT. Amino acid sequence: CASSAPDRVPGNTIYF. Using reference TRBV19 and TRBJ1-3 for the parts outside the CDR3, the full variable domain is DGGITQSPKYLFRKEGQNVTLSCEQNLNHDAMYWYRQDPGQGLRLIYYSQIVNDFQKGDIAEGYSVSREKKESFPLTVTSAQKNPTAFYLCASSAPDRVPGNTIYFGEGSWLTVV.

The rearrangement links TRBV2 to TRBJ2-5, with D unclear. Trimming removed 2 bases from V and 5 bases from J, with 9 bases in between. There are 13 residues in the CDR3. Germline assignment: CDR1 SNHLY and CDR2 FYNNEI. The CDR3 coding sequence is TGTGCCAGCAGTGAAATCGAGCACGAGACCCAGTACTTC. It codes for CASSEIEHETQYF.

V and J are TRBV18 and TRBJ2-7; D ambiguous. V was pared by 5 bases and J by 3 bases, with 14 bases between. The CDR3 totals 14 residues. The V gene's germline CDR1 is KGHSH and CDR2 LQKENI. The chain's CDR3 is CASSGPIRIYEQYF. The DNA for the CDR3 is TGTGCCAGCTCAGGCCCGATCAGAATCTACGAGCAGTACTTC.

CDR3 DNA: TGTGCCATCAAGGAGGAGAACAATCAGCCCCAGCATTTT. It yields the protein CAIKEENNQPQHF. The chain links TRBV10-3 to TRBJ1-5, with D uncertain. The germline CDR1 and CDR2 sequences are ENHRY and SYGVKD. Trimming took 7 bases from V and 3 from J, leaving 10 bases between them. The CDR3 is 13 amino acids.

V gene TRBV10-2 combines with J gene TRBJ1-1; D unclear. CDR1 is WSHSY, CDR2 SAAADI, per germline. V lost 2 bases, J lost 0 bases, and 10 bases lay in between. This CDR3 is built from 15 residues. CDR3 DNA: TGCGCCAGCAGTGAGCCAGGCCTCATGAACACTGAAGCTTTCTTT. Its translation: CASSEPGLMNTEAFF.

The chain couples TRBV18 to TRBJ1-6, with 8 bases fitting TRBD1. The germline gives CDR1 KGHSH, CDR2 LQKENI. The CDR3 runs to 15 residues. With 0 bases clipped from V and 9 bases from J, the junction kept 4 bases outside the gene matches. The CDR3 region is CASSPPGQARSPLHF. The CDR3 nucleotides are TGTGCCAGCTCACCACCGGGACAGGCCCGTTCACCCCTCCACTTT.

V usage is TRBV5-1 and J usage is TRBJ2-3, with 10 bases that match TRBD2. Germline CDR1 reads SGHRS; CDR2 reads YFSETQ. This CDR3 is built from 18 residues. Trimming cost V 1 base and J 0 bases; bases outside gene matches: 8. CDR3 loop: CASSLTSGKGSSTDTQYF. As DNA, the CDR3 is TGCGCCAGCAGCTTGACTAGCGGGAAGGGGTCTAGCACAGATACGCAGTATTTT.